One sample yielded the 30 T cell receptor beta chains listed below, sequenced in a study of T cell changes during pregnancy in multiple sclerosis. The data were produced by immunoSEQ multiplex PCR, yet TCRdb's version contains in-frame clones alone and is incomplete. The sample carries over 45,000 clones, around nine tenths recorded once. Sequencing was performed on CD4+ T cells from peripheral blood mononuclear cells, taken in the third trimester of pregnancy. The receptor set was obtained from a female donor with multiple sclerosis, enrolled in a pregnancy study.

The chain links TRBV20-1 to TRBJ1-4; no clear D. The CDR3 runs 11 residues. Germline loops: CDR1 DFQATT, CDR2 SNEGSKA (reference sequence). Trimming left V 5 bases short and J 8 bases short, with 9 bases between. In DNA, the CDR3 is TGCAGTGCTTTCCTTCGGGAAAAACTGTTTTTT. This encodes CSAFLREKLFF.

V and J are TRBV5-5 and TRBJ2-5; 10 nucleotides align to TRBD2. With V trimmed by 3 bases and J by 4 bases, 12 bases remained unmatched. Germline lookup yields CDR1 SGHKS and CDR2 YYEKEE (reference sequence). The CDR3 length is 17 residues. CDR3 loop: CASSSLAGLPIRETQYF. In DNA, the CDR3 is TGTGCCAGCAGCTCACTAGCGGGGCTCCCAATCCGAGAGACCCAGTACTTC.

As DNA, the CDR3 is TGCGCCAGCAGCTTGGACATAGCGACCACAGATACGCAGTATTTT. Protein product: CASSLDIATTDTQYF. The rearrangement joins TRBV5-1 to TRBJ2-3; tentative D call: TRBD2 (5 bases). Germline CDR1 SGHRS, CDR2 YFSETQ. The CDR3 is made up of 15 amino acids. Trimming pared 0 bases from V and 2 bases from J, leaving 10 bases between.

V gene TRBV10-1 combines with J gene TRBJ1-5, with 12 bases identical to TRBD1. J was trimmed by 1 base and V by 2 bases; bases with no gene match: 12. The CDR3 is made up of 20 amino acids. Germline values: CDR1 WNHNN, CDR2 SYGVQD (reference sequence). The CDR3 spells CASSEIGGTGGAESNQPQHF. Here the CDR3 DNA reads TGCGCCAGCAGTGAGATCGGCGGGACAGGGGGCGCCGAAAGCAATCAGCCCCAGCATTTT.

In its sample, this clone was seen once. The chain uses TRBV5-1 and TRBJ2-7; 7 bases are shared with TRBD1. This CDR3 has 15 residues. V shed 0 bases, J shed 0 bases, and the junction held 3 bases outside the gene matches. Germline V gene lookup returns CDR1 SGHRS and CDR2 YFSETQ. DNA for the CDR3: TGCGCCAGCAGCTTGGTGGCAGGGGGCTCCTACGAGCAGTACTTC. Amino acid sequence: CASSLVAGGSYEQYF.

The rearrangement uses TRBV5-1 and TRBJ1-2; 8 positions match TRBD1. Germline V lookup: CDR1 SGHRS, CDR2 YFSETQ. The CDR3 totals 16 residues. Trimming took 0 bases from V and 2 from J; bases not matched to a gene: 6. The CDR3 coding sequence is TGCGCCAGCAGCTTGGCAGGGACAGGTCAGAACTATGGCTACACCTTC. This sequence encodes CASSLAGTGQNYGYTF.

V usage is TRBV11-2 and J usage is TRBJ1-4; tentatively, D is TRBD1 (5 bases). The CDR3 has 16 residues. Germline V lookup: CDR1 SGHAT, CDR2 FQNNGV. The germline V and J ends were trimmed by 5 bases and 7 bases, with 20 bases remaining between them. The CDR3 DNA follows: TGTGCCAGCAGCCAAGCCCCGGGACTTAGTAGTGAAAAACTGTTTTTT. Translated, it gives CASSQAPGLSSEKLFF.

The chain combines TRBV6-4 with TRBJ2-3, with TRBD2 matching over 14 bases. Germline assignment: CDR1 MRHNA and CDR2 SNTAGT. This CDR3 has 16 amino acids. V lost 6 bases, J lost 3 bases, and 5 bases stayed unmatched. The CDR3, as DNA: TGTGCCAGCAGGCAGACTAGCGGGGGGGCGACAGATACGCAGTATTTT. It yields the protein CASRQTSGGATDTQYF.

The DNA for the CDR3 is TGCGCCAGCAGCCAAGGGGACAGCACAAACTATGGCTACACCTTC. Translated, it gives CASSQGDSTNYGYTF. The chain recombines TRBV4-3 with TRBJ1-2; the match to TRBD1 covers 7 bases. The ends lost 1 base at V and 2 bases at J; junction bases unmatched: 4. This CDR3 is built from 15 residues. Germline loops: CDR1 LGHNA, CDR2 YSLEER.

This clone was detected only once. The V call is TRBV5-1, the J call TRBJ2-3; 9 bases line up with TRBD2. The CDR3 loop spans 18 amino acids. After removal of 2 bases from V and 5 bases from J, the junction contained 15 bases not matched to a gene. CDR1 is SGHRS, CDR2 YFSETQ, per germline. The CDR3: CASSFEIAGDLLQDTQYF. In DNA, the CDR3 is TGCGCCAGCAGCTTCGAGATAGCGGGAGATTTATTACAAGATACGCAGTATTTT. The whole variable domain, remainder taken from reference TRBV5-1 and TRBJ2-3, is KAGVTQTPRYLIKTRGQQVTLSCSPISGHRSVSWYQQTPGQGLQFLFEYFSETQRNKGNFPGRFSGRQFSNSRSEMNVSTLELGDSALYLCASSFEIAGDLLQDTQYFGPGTRLTVL.

The rearrangement links TRBV7-9 to TRBJ2-7, with 7 bases identical to TRBD1. Germline V lookup: CDR1 SEHNR, CDR2 FQNEAQ (reference sequence). The junction had 3 bases not matched to a gene; V was cut back by 1 base and J by 6 bases. The CDR3 spans 13 residues. Written as DNA, the CDR3 is TGTGCCAGCAGCTTAGTGCCAGGGGGCGAGCAGTACTTC. Its protein is CASSLVPGGEQYF.

The rearrangement joins TRBV18 to TRBJ1-1, with TRBD1 identical over 9 bases. The CDR3 is 15 amino acids. Germline lookup yields CDR1 KGHSH and CDR2 LQKENI. Trimming cost V 4 bases and J 1 base; bases outside gene matches: 4. CDR3 in amino acids: CASSQRQGENTEAFF. For the CDR3, the DNA is TGTGCCAGCTCACAGAGACAGGGGGAGAACACTGAAGCTTTCTTT.

This rearrangement joins TRBV12-5 to TRBJ2-2, with TRBD2 as a possible D gene (6 bases). This CDR3 is built from 17 residues. The ends were cut back, 4 bases at V and 0 bases at J, with 15 bases in the middle. Germline CDR1 and CDR2: LGHNT and FRNRAP. The CDR3 coding sequence is TGTGCTAGTGGTTCCAACCCCGGGGGTGCGAACACCGGGGAGCTGTTTTTT. Encoded protein: CASGSNPGGANTGELFF. Complete variable domain (other parts from reference TRBV12-5 and TRBJ2-2): DARVTQTPRHKVTEMGQEVTMRCQPILGHNTVFWYRQTMMQGLELLAYFRNRAPLDDSGMPKDRFSAEMPDATLATLKIQPSEPRDSAVYFCASGSNPGGANTGELFFGEGSRLTVL.

This clone was counted a single time. J is TRBJ2-1 and V is TRBV18, with TRBD2 matching 11 bases. J lost 5 bases, V lost 1 base, and 1 base had no gene match. CDR3 size: 15 residues. CDR1 is KGHSH and CDR2 is LQKENI in the germline V gene. The CDR3 region is CASSPRGLADNEQFF. The CDR3, as DNA: TGTGCCAGCTCACCACGGGGACTAGCGGACAATGAGCAGTTCTTC.

This sequence joins TRBV2 and TRBJ1-2; maybe TRBD1 (6 bases). Germline loops: CDR1 SNHLY, CDR2 FYNNEI. The V end lost 2 bases, the J end lost 8 bases, and 9 bases lay between the germline ends. The CDR3 runs to 12 residues. The CDR3 sequence: CASSELGGGYTF. CDR3 DNA: TGTGCCAGCAGTGAACTAGGGGGAGGCTACACCTTC.

This chain uses TRBV19 with TRBJ1-1; 11 bases are a match to TRBD1. V trimming: 6 bases; J trimming: 7 bases; junction bases outside the gene matches: 7. CDR3 length: 14 amino acids. CDR1 LNHDA and CDR2 SQIVND come from the germline V gene (reference sequence). The CDR3 loop is CASSPDRGRNEAFF. CDR3 bases: TGTGCCAGTAGCCCGGACAGGGGGCGTAATGAAGCTTTCTTT.

The gene calls are TRBV30 and TRBJ2-1; 11 nucleotides agree with TRBD2. The CDR3 runs 15 residues. Germline CDR1 reads GTSNPN; CDR2 reads SVGIG (reference sequence). With V trimmed by 0 bases and J by 7 bases, 5 bases remained unmatched. In DNA form, the CDR3 reads TGTGCCTGGAGTGTAGTAGTAGCGGGAGGGAATGAGCAGTTCTTC. This sequence encodes CAWSVVVAGGNEQFF.

This clone appeared a few times. The gene calls are TRBV5-1 and TRBJ1-1, with 9 bases lining up with TRBD1. Germline CDR1 and CDR2: SGHRS and YFSETQ. This CDR3 spans 16 amino acids. Germline trimming cut 1 base from V and 0 bases from J; bases unmatched to any gene: 4. CDR3 residues: CASSLQTGGMNTEAFF. In DNA form, the CDR3 reads TGCGCCAGCAGCTTGCAAACAGGGGGCATGAACACTGAAGCTTTCTTT.

This chain uses TRBV7-8 with TRBJ2-5, with 14 bases matching TRBD2. There are 17 residues in the CDR3. The J segment lost 5 bases and the V segment lost 5 bases, leaving 10 bases of the junction unmatched. From germline, CDR1 is SGHVS and CDR2 FQNEAQ. The CDR3 DNA follows: TGTGCCAGCAGCGTAGGCGGGACTAGCGGGGGTGTGGAGACCCAGTACTTC. This translates into CASSVGGTSGGVETQYF.

The rearrangement uses TRBV2 and TRBJ2-3, with 10 bases matching TRBD2. Germline V gene sequence: CDR1 SNHLY, CDR2 FYNNEI. The CDR3 has 17 amino acids. With 4 bases clipped from V and 3 bases from J, the junction kept 10 bases outside the gene matches. The CDR3 sequence is CASSGRLAGPGTDTQYF. In DNA, the CDR3 is TGTGCCAGCAGTGGAAGACTAGCGGGCCCCGGAACAGATACGCAGTATTTT. Full variable domain (remainder filled in from reference TRBV2 and TRBJ2-3): EPEVTQTPSHQVTQMGQEVILRCVPISNHLYFYWYRQILGQKVEFLVSFYNNEISEKSEIFDDQFSVERPDGSNFTLKIRSTKLEDSAMYFCASSGRLAGPGTDTQYFGPGTRLTVL.

The J gene is TRBJ2-7, the V gene TRBV19; D is perhaps TRBD1 (6 bases). This CDR3 region has 14 residues. Germline V gene sequence: CDR1 LNHDA, CDR2 SQIVND (reference sequence). Deletions cut 4 bases from V and 7 bases from J, with 17 bases between. The CDR3 sequence: CASSRLTGPREQYF. The CDR3 DNA reads TGTGCCAGTAGTAGACTAACAGGGCCTCGGGAGCAGTACTTC.

The J gene is TRBJ2-6, the V gene TRBV5-1; maybe TRBD2 (6 bases). Between the trimmed V and J ends, which lost 1 base and 1 base, there was a span of 24 bases. CDR3 length: 21 amino acids. Germline V lookup: CDR1 SGHRS, CDR2 YFSETQ. CDR3 nucleotides: TGCGCCAGCAGCTTGAGGAGGGGAGGCGGGACGGTACCTTCTGGGGCCAACGTCCTGACTTTC. The encoded protein is CASSLRRGGGTVPSGANVLTF. Full variable domain (rest looked up from reference TRBV5-1 and TRBJ2-6): KAGVTQTPRYLIKTRGQQVTLSCSPISGHRSVSWYQQTPGQGLQFLFEYFSETQRNKGNFPGRFSGRQFSNSRSEMNVSTLELGDSALYLCASSLRRGGGTVPSGANVLTFGAGSRLTVL.

The chain has TRBV5-1 and TRBJ1-1, with D maybe TRBD1 (5 bases). From germline, CDR1 is SGHRS and CDR2 YFSETQ. V was trimmed by 0 bases and J by 2 bases, leaving 11 bases between them. The length of the CDR3 is 15 residues. CDR3 sequence (DNA): TGCGCCAGCAGCTTGGTTACGGGGGGAAACACTGAAGCTTTCTTT. It translates to CASSLVTGGNTEAFF.

This clone was detected once. This rearrangement joins TRBV19 to TRBJ1-1; TRBD1 matches at 8 bases. V was pared by 7 bases and J by 5 bases, with 12 bases of the junction left unmatched. CDR3 length: 15 residues. Germline CDR1 and CDR2: LNHDA and SQIVND (reference sequence). In DNA form, the CDR3 reads TGTGCCAGTACCCATCCGGGACAGGCTAAGACTGAAGCTTTCTTT. It translates to CASTHPGQAKTEAFF.

The CDR3 DNA reads TGTGCCATCAGGGGCAGGGGAGAGGATGAGCAGTTCTTC. It translates to CAIRGRGEDEQFF. The chain recombines TRBV10-3 with TRBJ2-1; D is possibly TRBD1 (6 bases). Trimming removed 6 bases from V and 8 bases from J, with 14 bases in between. The CDR3 spans 13 residues. CDR1 is ENHRY, CDR2 SYGVKD, per germline.

V is TRBV19 and J is TRBJ1-2; TRBD1 matches at 10 bases. This CDR3 contains 12 residues. The ends lost 8 bases at V and 7 bases at J; junction bases unmatched: 4. Germline values: CDR1 LNHDA, CDR2 SQIVND (reference sequence). DNA of the CDR3: TGTGCCAGTGCCGGGACAGGGGTTGGCTACACCTTC. It encodes CASAGTGVGYTF.

This clone has only one observation. The V call is TRBV11-1, the J call TRBJ1-1, with D unclear. CDR1 and CDR2 from the germline V gene are SGHAT and FQDESV (reference sequence). This CDR3 has 14 amino acids. Deletions cut 2 bases from V and 7 bases from J, with 14 bases between. The CDR3 DNA sequence: TGTGCCAGCAGCTTAAGGATGGGCTTCGGTGAAGCTTTCTTT. This encodes CASSLRMGFGEAFF. The full variable domain, in which reference TRBV11-1 and TRBJ1-1 provide the parts outside the CDR3, is EAEVAQSPRYKITEKSQAVAFWCDPISGHATLYWYRQILGQGPELLVQFQDESVVDDSQLPKDRFSAERLKGVDSTLKIQPAELGDSAMYLCASSLRMGFGEAFFGQGTRLTVV.

This sequence joins TRBV5-1 and TRBJ2-3; TRBD2 aligns across 12 bases. The CDR3 runs to 14 residues. Germline V gene lookup returns CDR1 SGHRS and CDR2 YFSETQ. Trimming at V came to 6 bases and at J to 9 bases, leaving 8 bases not matched to a gene. The CDR3 here is CASTTSGSLGTQYF. CDR3 DNA: TGCGCCAGCACGACTAGCGGGAGTTTAGGAACGCAGTATTTT.

This sequence joins TRBV18 and TRBJ1-3; TRBD1 aligns across 8 bases. Looked up from germline, CDR1 is KGHSH and CDR2 is LQKENI. CDR3 length equals 18 residues. With V trimmed by 6 bases and J by 0 bases, 13 bases remained unmatched. In nucleotides, the CDR3 is TGTGCCAGCTCCCCTGGACAGGGATATAGTTTCTCTGGAAACACCATATATTTT. This codes for CASSPGQGYSFSGNTIYF.

Only a few counts were recorded for this clone. The chain links TRBV6-6 to TRBJ1-6; D not certain. V was clipped by 2 bases and J by 8 bases, with 16 bases between them. This CDR3 spans 16 amino acids. CDR1 MNHNY and CDR2 SVGAGI come from the germline V gene (reference sequence). CDR3 residues: CASSYVSPTPDSPLHF. CDR3 bases: TGTGCCAGCAGTTACGTAAGTCCGACTCCGGATTCACCCCTCCACTTT.